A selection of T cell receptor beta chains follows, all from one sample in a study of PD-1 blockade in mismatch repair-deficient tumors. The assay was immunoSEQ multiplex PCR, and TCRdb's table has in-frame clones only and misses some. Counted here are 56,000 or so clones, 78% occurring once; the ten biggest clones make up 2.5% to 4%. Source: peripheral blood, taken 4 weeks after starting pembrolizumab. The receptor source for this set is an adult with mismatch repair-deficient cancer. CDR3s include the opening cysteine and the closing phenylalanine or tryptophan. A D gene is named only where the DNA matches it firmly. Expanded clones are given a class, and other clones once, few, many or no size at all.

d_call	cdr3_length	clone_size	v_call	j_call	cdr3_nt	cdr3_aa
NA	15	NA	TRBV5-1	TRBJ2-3	TGCGCCAGCAAAATGGGGGAAGGGGGCACAGATACGCAGTATTTT	CASKMGEGGTDTQYF
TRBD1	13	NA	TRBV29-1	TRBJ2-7	TGCAGCGTGGGACAGGGCGAAGCCTACGAGCAGTACTTC	CSVGQGEAYEQYF
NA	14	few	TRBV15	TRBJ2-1	TGTGCCACCAGCAGAGTCCTGCTAGGGAATGAGCAGTTCTTC	CATSRVLLGNEQFF
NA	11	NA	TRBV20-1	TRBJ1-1	TGCAGTGCAAAGGGGGGAAATGAAGCTTTCTTT	CSAKGGNEAFF
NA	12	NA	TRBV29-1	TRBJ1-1	TGCAGCGTCCGACAGACGAACACTGAAGCTTTCTTT	CSVRQTNTEAFF
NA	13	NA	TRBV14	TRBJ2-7	TGTGCCAGCAGCCACCCCAACTCCTACGAGCAGTACTTC	CASSHPNSYEQYF
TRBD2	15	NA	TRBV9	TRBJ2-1	TGTGCCAGCACCATTAGCGGGGGCGCCTACAATGAGCAGTTCTTC	CASTISGGAYNEQFF
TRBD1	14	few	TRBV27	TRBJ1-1	TGTGCCAGCAGCCGGGACAGGGCGCACACTGAAGCTTTCTTT	CASSRDRAHTEAFF
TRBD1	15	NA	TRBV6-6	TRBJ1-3	TGTGCCAGCAGTCCCTCGACAGGGGCTGGAAACACCATATATTTT	CASSPSTGAGNTIYF
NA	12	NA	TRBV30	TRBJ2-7	TGTGCCTGGAGTGCGCTGCTAGACGAGCAGTACTTC	CAWSALLDEQYF
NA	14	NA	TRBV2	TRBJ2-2	TGTGCCAGCTCTGGAGCGGTGAACACCGGGGAGCTGTTTTTT	CASSGAVNTGELFF
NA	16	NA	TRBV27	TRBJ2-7	TGTGCCAGCAGCTTATCTTCGTCTAGCGCTTCCTACGAGCAGTACTTC	CASSLSSSSASYEQYF
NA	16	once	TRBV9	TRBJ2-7	TGTGCCAGCAGCGTAGCCCCGATCACCGGGGGCTACGAGCAGTACTTC	CASSVAPITGGYEQYF
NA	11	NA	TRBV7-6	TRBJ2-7	TGTGCCAGCAGCTTAGAGGACGAGCAGTACTTC	CASSLEDEQYF
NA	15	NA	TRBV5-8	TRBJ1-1	TGTGCCAGCAGCTCTGGTGGGGGGGCGCGCACTGAAGCTTTCTTT	CASSSGGGARTEAFF
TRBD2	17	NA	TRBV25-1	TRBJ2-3	TGTGCCAGCAGTGGAACTAGCGGGACTGCTAGCACAGATACGCAGTATTTT	CASSGTSGTASTDTQYF
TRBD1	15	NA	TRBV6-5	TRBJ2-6	TGTGCCAGCACCAACAGGGGTACCGGGGCCAACGTCCTGACTTTC	CASTNRGTGANVLTF
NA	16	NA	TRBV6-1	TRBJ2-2	TGTGCCAGCAGTGGACACATACACGTGAACACCGGGGAGCTGTTTTTT	CASSGHIHVNTGELFF
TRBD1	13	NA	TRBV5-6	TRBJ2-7	TGTGCCAGCAGCTGGGGACAGAGATACGAGCAGTACTTC	CASSWGQRYEQYF
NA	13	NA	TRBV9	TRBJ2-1	TGTGCCAGCAGCGTACTAGCATACAATGAGCAGTTCTTC	CASSVLAYNEQFF
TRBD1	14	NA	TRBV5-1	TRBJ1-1	TGCGCCAGCAGCACAAGGACAGGGAACACTGAAGCTTTCTTT	CASSTRTGNTEAFF
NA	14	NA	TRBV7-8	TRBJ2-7	TGTGCCAGCAGCTCCGGACGGCTTGAAAATGAGCAGTACTTC	CASSSGRLENEQYF
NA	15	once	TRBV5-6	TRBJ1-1	TGTGCCAGCAGCTGGGAACGGAAGATGAACACTGAAGCTTTCTTT	CASSWERKMNTEAFF
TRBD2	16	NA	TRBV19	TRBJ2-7	TGTGCCAGTAGTTCCCATCCCGGGACTAGCCAGATCGAGCAGTACTTC	CASSSHPGTSQIEQYF
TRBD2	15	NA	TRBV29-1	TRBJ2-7	TGCAGCGTTGCCGGGGGACTAGCAGTTAATTACGAGCAGTACTTC	CSVAGGLAVNYEQYF
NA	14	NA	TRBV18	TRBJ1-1	TGTGCCAGCTCACCAACGGGCGTTGGCACTGAAGCTTTCTTT	CASSPTGVGTEAFF
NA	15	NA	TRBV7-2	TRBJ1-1	TGTGCCAGCAGCTCCCAGTGGGGCCCGGCCACTGAAGCTTTCTTT	CASSSQWGPATEAFF
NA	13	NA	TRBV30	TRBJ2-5	TGTGCCTGGAGTGTACGGGGTGAGGCGGAACAGTACTTC	CAWSVRGEAEQYF
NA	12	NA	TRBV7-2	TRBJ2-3	TGTGCCAGCAGCCAGTTCCGGGATACGCAGTATTTT	CASSQFRDTQYF
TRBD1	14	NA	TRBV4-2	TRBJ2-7	TGTGCCAGCAGCCAGGGACAGGGGGAATACGAGCAGTACTTC	CASSQGQGEYEQYF
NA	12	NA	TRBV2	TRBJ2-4	TGTGCCAGCAGTGAAAGTGAAAACATTCAGTACTTC	CASSESENIQYF
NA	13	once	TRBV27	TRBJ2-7	TGTGCCAGCAGTTTTGGGGGCTCCTACGAGCAGTACTTC	CASSFGGSYEQYF
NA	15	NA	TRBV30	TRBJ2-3	TGTGCCTGGAGTGTAGGGAGAGGGGGCACAGATACGCAGTATTTT	CAWSVGRGGTDTQYF
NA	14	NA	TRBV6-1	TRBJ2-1	TGTGCCAGCACCATGATCAGGGAGGGACAGGAGCAGTTCTTC	CASTMIREGQEQFF
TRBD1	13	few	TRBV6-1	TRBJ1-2	TGTGCCAGCAGGACCGGACAGGATAAGGGCTACACCTTC	CASRTGQDKGYTF
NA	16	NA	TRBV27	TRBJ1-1	TGTGCCAGCAGTTTACCGAACAGGGTCGGGCGGGAACAAGCTTTCTTT	CASSLPNRVGREQAFF
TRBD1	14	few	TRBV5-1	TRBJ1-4	TGCGCCAGCAGGGACGGGACAGATAATGAAAAACTGTTTTTT	CASRDGTDNEKLFF
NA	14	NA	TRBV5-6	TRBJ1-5	TGTGCCAGCAGCTTGGCTGGGGGCGTGAATTCCCAGCATTTT	CASSLAGGVNSQHF
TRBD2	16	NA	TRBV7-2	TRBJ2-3	TGTGCCAGCAGCCCAACTAGCGGGAGAGTTTCAGATACGCAGTATTTT	CASSPTSGRVSDTQYF
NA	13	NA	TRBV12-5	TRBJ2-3	TGTGCTAGCCAACTTACAGGGTCAGATACGCAGTATTTT	CASQLTGSDTQYF
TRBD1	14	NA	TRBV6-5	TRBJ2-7	TGTGCCAGCAGCGGACAGGGGTTTTCCTACGAGCAGTACTTC	CASSGQGFSYEQYF
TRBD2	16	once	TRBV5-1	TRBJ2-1	TGCGCCAGCAGCATACGACTAGCGGACCCCTACAATGAGCAGTTCTTC	CASSIRLADPYNEQFF
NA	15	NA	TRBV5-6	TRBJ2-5	TGTGCCAGCAGCTTGGTGATGGGGGCGCAAGAGACCCAGTACTTC	CASSLVMGAQETQYF
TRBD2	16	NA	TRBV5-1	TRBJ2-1	TGCGCCAGCAGCTTGGGGGGGGAGGGCCAACTTAATGAGCAGTTCTTC	CASSLGGEGQLNEQFF
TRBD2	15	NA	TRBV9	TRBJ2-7	TGTGCCAGCAGCGTGAATAGCGGGAGCGCCTACGAGCAGTACTTC	CASSVNSGSAYEQYF
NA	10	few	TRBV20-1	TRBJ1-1	TGCAGTGCTAGGCGATACAGGGCTTTCTTT	CSARRYRAFF
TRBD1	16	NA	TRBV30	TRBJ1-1	TGTGCCTGGAACACCGGGACAGGGGGTCAGGGAACTGAAGCTTTCTTT	CAWNTGTGGQGTEAFF
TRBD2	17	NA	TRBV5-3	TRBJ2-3	TGTGCCAGAAGCTTGGAGGGTAGCGGGAGTTTCTGTGATACGCAGTATTTT	CARSLEGSGSFCDTQYF
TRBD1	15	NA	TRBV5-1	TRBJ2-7	TGCGCCAGCAGCTTGGACAACCGGGACAGGCGCGAGCAGTACTTC	CASSLDNRDRREQYF
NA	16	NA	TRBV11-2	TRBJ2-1	TGTGCCAGCAGCTTATACCAGGGACCCGGGGGCAATGAGCAGTTCTTC	CASSLYQGPGGNEQFF
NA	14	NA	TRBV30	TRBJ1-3	TGTGCCTGGTCATTCGAGGGTCTCGGAAACACCATATATTTT	CAWSFEGLGNTIYF
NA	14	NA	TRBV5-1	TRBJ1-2	TGCGCCAGCAGCTTGACAGCCGCTAACTATGGCTACACCTTC	CASSLTAANYGYTF
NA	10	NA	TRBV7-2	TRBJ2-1	TGTGCCAGCAGCTTGGGAATGATATTCTTC	CASSLGMIFF
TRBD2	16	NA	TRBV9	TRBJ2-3	TGTGCCAGCAGCGTGGGACTAGCGGGAGTGAAGGAGACGCAGTATTTT	CASSVGLAGVKETQYF